This T cell receptor (beta chain) was sequenced in a study of blood T cell repertoires in COVID-19. Whole-study context: COVID-19 samples, acute and convalescent, were from the United States, Italy and Spain. T cells, B-cell-depleted T cells, or PBMCs supplied cDNA or gDNA.

In this sample, this clone turned up a few times. CDR3 size: 15 residues. Trimming cost V 4 bases and J 4 bases; bases outside gene matches: 5. CDR1 is LGHDT, CDR2 YNNKEL, per germline (reference sequence). Methods used by the authors: From reference gene primer amplification, estimates of nucleated cell counts were derived. TCRdb's table, derived via immunoSEQ multiplex PCR, lists solely in-frame clones and lacks some. V and J calls and clone size are given by that table; D and trimming were obtained from the DNA. This sample has 55,000 to 75,000 clones; just under 85% occur once, and the top ten carry 28%.

The clonotype comes from a man between 65 and 80 years old with acute or convalescent COVID-19. V usage is TRBV3-1 (or the pseudogene TRBV3-2) and J usage is TRBJ2-1; 9 bases line up with TRBD1. Sample: peripheral blood. CDR3 sequence reads: CASSPGTGTYNEQFF. DNA for the CDR3: TGTGCCAGCAGCCCCGGGACAGGGACGTACAATGAGCAGTTCTTC.